This T cell receptor (beta chain) was obtained from a study of blood T cell repertoires in COVID-19. The overall study: From T cells, B-cell-depleted T cells, or PBMCs came the material, which was cDNA or gDNA.

This table comes from immunoSEQ multiplex PCR, and its TCRdb copy is limited to in-frame clones, with some not included. This table holds about 230,000 clones, about 79% found once. The CDR3 sequence is 13 residues long. Germline V gives CDR1 MNHEY, CDR2 SVGAGI. Germline trimming cut 11 bases from V and 2 bases from J; bases unmatched to any gene: 4. This clone has at least ten counts. The chain couples TRBV6-5 to TRBJ2-7; 12 bases agree with TRBD2. The sequencing sample was made of peripheral blood. This TCR derives from a middle-aged man who had recovered from COVID-19. The CDR3 here is CAGGLAGPYEQYF. CDR3 DNA: TGTGCCGGGGGACTAGCGGGCCCCTACGAGCAGTACTTC.